This is a list of T cell receptor beta chains from one sample in a study of T cells in localized non-small cell lung cancer. Some clones are missing from TCRdb's copy, which holds only in-frame ones; the method was immunoSEQ multiplex PCR. There are over a thousand clones in the sample; around 20% occur only once, and approximately 7.3% lies in the top ten. The sample here was normal lung tissue next to the tumor, taken before any cancer treatment. The receptors shown here come from a man between 40 and 69 years old with stage I lung adenocarcinoma. Both conserved end residues are part of each CDR3. A D gene is named only where the DNA matches it firmly. Where a row states a size, it is once, few, many or the class of an expanded clone; other rows omit it.

d_gene	v_gene	j_gene	abundance	CDR3aa	CDR3nt
.	TRBV18	TRBJ2-1	once	CASSPSSGFDSEQFF	TGTGCCAGCTCACCGAGTTCAGGGTTCGATTCTGAGCAGTTCTTC
TRBD2	TRBV28	TRBJ2-5	.	CASSALKLANPKYF	TGTGCCAGCAGTGCCCTCAAACTAGCGAACCCCAAGTACTTC
TRBD2	TRBV18	TRBJ2-2	.	CASSGLEIGELFF	TGTGCCAGCTCAGGACTAGAGATCGGGGAGCTGTTTTTT
TRBD2	TRBV9	TRBJ2-7	.	CASSATSGVREQYF	TGTGCCAGCAGCGCTACTAGCGGGGTCCGCGAGCAGTACTTC
TRBD1	TRBV18	TRBJ1-2	few	CASSPQNTGGAFNGYTF	TGTGCCAGCTCACCCCAAAACACAGGGGGCGCATTTAATGGCTACACCTTC
.	TRBV11-3	TRBJ2-1	medium-sized	CASSSKDSSYNEQFF	TGTGCCAGCAGCTCCAAGGACAGCTCCTACAATGAGCAGTTCTTC
TRBD2	TRBV28	TRBJ2-7	few	CASSSGTSGRGLYEQYF	TGTGCCAGCAGTTCCGGGACTAGCGGGAGGGGTCTCTACGAGCAGTACTTC
.	TRBV9	TRBJ2-7	.	CASSPGQHSYEQYF	TGTGCCAGCAGCCCAGGACAGCACTCCTACGAGCAGTACTTC
TRBD2	TRBV11-3	TRBJ2-3	medium-sized	CASSLELAGGRDTQYF	TGTGCCAGCAGCTTGGAACTAGCGGGAGGGAGGGATACGCAGTATTTT
.	TRBV11-3	TRBJ2-7	few	CASSLIETDTYEQYF	TGTGCCAGCAGCTTGATAGAGACGGACACCTACGAGCAGTACTTC
TRBD2	TRBV19	TRBJ2-1	.	CASTPSGRAGEQFF	TGTGCCAGTACACCAAGCGGGAGGGCCGGTGAGCAGTTCTTC
.	TRBV10-3	TRBJ2-1	few	CAASQRQYNEQFF	TGTGCCGCCAGCCAGCGGCAATACAATGAGCAGTTCTTC
.	TRBV11-3	TRBJ2-1	medium-sized	CASSPRDFPGDEQFF	TGTGCCAGCAGCCCCCGGGACTTCCCCGGCGATGAGCAGTTCTTC
.	TRBV1	TRBJ2-3	.	CTSSPGLAGVYTQYF	TGCACCAGCAGCCCGGGACTAGCGGGAGTCTATACGCAGTATTTT
TRBD1	TRBV5-1	TRBJ1-1	.	CASSPQGGTEAEAFF	TGCGCCAGCAGCCCCCAGGGCGGGACAGAGGCTGAAGCTTTCTTT
.	TRBV9	TRBJ2-2	.	CASSVVRDKTNTGELFF	TGTGCCAGCAGCGTAGTTCGGGACAAGACGAACACCGGGGAGCTGTTTTTT
.	TRBV19	TRBJ2-1	.	CASRKITGSSYNEQFF	TGTGCCAGTAGAAAAATTACGGGAAGCTCCTACAATGAGCAGTTCTTC
.	TRBV29-1	TRBJ2-7	.	CSVEDVTYEQYF	TGCAGCGTTGAAGATGTAACATACGAGCAGTACTTC
.	TRBV6-8	TRBJ2-1	.	CASSKTRDGANEQFF	TGTGCCAGCAGTAAAACCCGGGACGGTGCCAATGAGCAGTTCTTC
TRBD1	TRBV15	TRBJ2-1	.	CATSSSQDRDHEQFF	TGTGCCACCAGCTCTTCCCAGGACAGGGATCATGAGCAGTTCTTC
.	TRBV6-8	TRBJ2-5	.	CASSYYLGGQETQYF	TGTGCCAGCAGTTATTATCTCGGGGGTCAAGAGACCCAGTACTTC
.	TRBV15	TRBJ2-7	.	CATSGNRRDGPSEQYF	TGTGCCACCAGCGGTAACCGGCGGGACGGACCATCCGAGCAGTACTTC
TRBD1	TRBV15	TRBJ1-1	few	CATSRDRENTEAFF	TGTGCCACCAGCAGGGACAGGGAGAACACTGAAGCTTTCTTT
.	TRBV14	TRBJ1-3	.	CASSQDRAVIGNTIYF	TGTGCCAGCAGCCAAGATCGAGCTGTAATTGGAAACACCATATATTTT
.	TRBV11-3	TRBJ1-1	.	CASSLEGGVNTEAFF	TGTGCCAGCAGCTTAGAGGGCGGTGTGAACACTGAAGCTTTCTTT
.	TRBV11-3	TRBJ2-3	medium-sized	CASSPPTSKTDTQYF	TGTGCCAGCAGCCCCCCTACTAGCAAAACAGATACGCAGTATTTT
TRBD1	TRBV6-8	TRBJ2-7	few	CARRDRVKSDFDEQYF	TGTGCCAGAAGGGACAGGGTAAAAAGTGACTTCGACGAGCAGTACTTC
.	TRBV7-8	TRBJ2-7	few	CASSPGDHYEQYF	TGTGCCAGCAGCCCAGGGGACCACTACGAGCAGTACTTC
TRBD2	TRBV6-8	TRBJ2-3	.	CASSLTSGSRGTQYF	TGTGCCAGCAGCCTCACTAGCGGGAGTAGAGGTACGCAGTATTTT
.	TRBV28	TRBJ2-1	few	CASSQGGGDNEQFF	TGTGCCAGCAGTCAGGGTGGAGGGGACAATGAGCAGTTCTTC
TRBD2	TRBV11-3	TRBJ2-1	.	CASSFRLTSEDNEQFF	TGTGCCAGCAGCTTCCGGTTGACTAGCGAAGACAATGAGCAGTTCTTC
.	TRBV11-3	TRBJ2-2	.	CASSLGAGNTGELFF	TGTGCCAGCAGCTTAGGAGCAGGGAACACCGGGGAGCTGTTTTTT
TRBD1	TRBV28	TRBJ1-2	.	CASSLEDRAYGYTF	TGTGCCAGCAGTTTAGAGGACAGGGCTTATGGCTACACCTTC
.	TRBV18	TRBJ1-3	.	CASSREAGNTIYF	TGTGCCAGCTCACGTGAAGCCGGAAACACCATATATTTT
TRBD1	TRBV11-3	TRBJ2-5	large	CASSLSRRGKETQYF	TGTGCCAGCAGCTTGTCCCGCAGGGGGAAAGAGACCCAGTACTTC
.	TRBV28	TRBJ2-2	large	CASSPTTGSTGELFF	TGTGCCAGCAGCCCAACCACGGGATCCACCGGGGAGCTGTTTTTT
.	TRBV6-8	TRBJ2-7	few	CASTFQEGNYEQYF	TGTGCCAGCACCTTCCAGGAGGGGAACTACGAGCAGTACTTC
.	TRBV6-8	TRBJ1-3	few	CATRGSSGNTIYF	TGTGCCACCCGGGGATCCTCTGGAAACACCATATATTTT
.	TRBV28	TRBJ1-4	.	CASRNSRRGEKLFF	TGTGCCAGCAGAAACTCTCGACGGGGGGAAAAACTGTTTTTT
.	TRBV14	TRBJ2-3	.	CASRGTPYTDTQYF	TGTGCCAGCAGAGGGACTCCTTACACAGATACGCAGTATTTT
.	TRBV19	TRBJ1-2	.	CASSIVDSVNYGYTF	TGTGCCAGTAGTATAGTGGACAGCGTTAACTATGGCTACACCTTC
.	TRBV19	TRBJ1-5	.	CASNRGEGNQPQHF	TGTGCCAGTAATCGCGGGGAGGGCAATCAGCCCCAGCATTTT
.	TRBV19	TRBJ1-5	.	CASSETLWDRHNQPQHF	TGTGCCAGTAGCGAGACCCTTTGGGACCGACACAATCAGCCCCAGCATTTT
TRBD1	TRBV28	TRBJ2-7	.	CASSGLGQGTQYEQYF	TGTGCCAGCAGTGGTCTGGGACAGGGGACACAGTACGAGCAGTACTTC
TRBD2	TRBV6-8	TRBJ2-1	few	CASSIKRENEQFF	TGTGCCAGCAGTATTAAGCGGGAAAATGAGCAGTTCTTC
.	TRBV25-1	TRBJ1-2	large	CASSESGRFYGYTF	TGTGCCAGCAGTGAATCAGGCAGGTTCTATGGCTACACCTTC